What follows are 16 T cell receptor beta chains derived from one specimen sequenced in a study of T cells in Graves' hyperthyroidism and ophthalmopathy. Amplified TCR beta CDR3 regions came from RNA transcripts. Primed by the HTBI set, a first-round RT-PCR was run on the TCR CDR3. TCRdb processed the multiplex PCR reads anew with MiXCR; each CDR3 protein has one entry. The data show almost 500,000 distinct CDR3 sequences, roughly 23% seen once. The sample was blood. The origin of the receptors is a woman in her 70s with Graves' ophthalmopathy.

The chain couples TRBV6-2 or TRBV6-3 to TRBJ2-7; D gene unclear. Germline CDR1 MNHEY, CDR2 SVGEGT. CDR3 length: 14 amino acids. Deletions cut 1 base from V and 0 bases from J, with 7 bases between. The CDR3 here is CASSYYRSSYEQYF. The CDR3, as DNA: TGTGCCAGCAGTTACTACCGGAGCTCCTACGAGCAGTACTTC.

The DNA of the CDR3 is TGCGCCAGCAGCTCGGGCGACCAGGGTACGCAGTATTTT. Residues: CASSSGDQGTQYF. The rearrangement links TRBV5-1 to TRBJ2-3; D might be TRBD1 (5 bases). Trimming left V 3 bases short and J 8 bases short, with 13 bases between. The CDR3 consists of 13 residues. CDR1 is SGHRS and CDR2 is YFSETQ in the germline V gene.

This clonotype has ten or more counts. The chain links TRBV7-2 to TRBJ2-1; D remains unclear. This CDR3 has 12 residues. Germline assignment: CDR1 SGHTA and CDR2 FQGNSA. V lost 1 base and J lost 10, with 8 bases in between. CDR3 DNA: TGTGCCAGCAGCTTAGTGGCAGGAGAGCAGTTCTTC. Protein product: CASSLVAGEQFF.

The chain uses TRBV11-1 and TRBJ2-7; 7 bases match TRBD1. CDR3 length: 15 residues. Germline loops: CDR1 SGHAT, CDR2 FQDESV (reference sequence). The V gene end was trimmed by 2 bases and the J gene end by 2 bases; junction bases not matched to a gene: 6. The CDR3: CASSLSGTATYEQYF. CDR3 DNA sequence: TGTGCCAGCAGCTTAAGTGGGACAGCCACCTACGAGCAGTACTTC.

This clonotype has only a few counts. The chain combines TRBV13 with TRBJ2-7, with 10 bases aligning to TRBD1. Germline values: CDR1 PRHDT, CDR2 FYEKMQ (reference sequence). Unmatched junction bases numbered 9, after V lost 5 bases and J lost 5 bases. CDR3 length: 15 amino acids. The CDR3 DNA reads as TGTGCCAGCAGCATTGGGGGACAGGGGTACCACGAGCAGTACTTC. Translation: CASSIGGQGYHEQYF.

This clonotype appeared many times. This chain links TRBV20-1 with TRBJ2-1; TRBD2 matches at 9 bases. V was clipped by 1 base and J by 8 bases; unmatched bases: 9. Germline V gene sequence: CDR1 DFQATT, CDR2 SNEGSKA (reference sequence). The CDR3 runs to 15 residues. CDR3: CSARVAGGPRDEQFF. CDR3 sequence (DNA): TGCAGTGCTAGAGTCGCGGGAGGGCCTAGAGATGAGCAGTTCTTC.

In its sample, this clonotype was seen a few times. J is TRBJ1-5 and V is TRBV12-5, with TRBD1 as a possible D gene (5 bases). Trimming left V 6 bases short and J 3 bases short, with 15 bases between. Germline assignment: CDR1 LGHNT and CDR2 FRNRAP. The CDR3 is 15 residues long. Here the CDR3 reads CASGPDRAYNQPQHF. In nucleotides, the CDR3 is TGTGCTAGTGGGCCCGACAGAGCATACAATCAGCCCCAGCATTTT.

This clonotype was found a few times. The V call is TRBV7-2, the J call TRBJ2-7; D not resolved. Germline V gene sequence: CDR1 SGHTA, CDR2 FQGNSA. Trimming cost V 5 bases and J 6 bases, with 17 bases left between them. This CDR3 region has 14 residues. DNA of the CDR3: TGTGCCAGCAGCACCTTGCTAGAGCACGGCGAGCAGTACTTC. Translating gives CASSTLLEHGEQYF. Filled out from reference TRBV7-2 and TRBJ2-7, the complete variable domain reads GAGVSQSPSNKVTEKGKDVELRCDPISGHTALYWYRQSLGQGLEFLIYFQGNSAPDKSGLPSDRFSAERTGGSVSTLTIQRTQQEDSAVYLCASSTLLEHGEQYFGPGTRLTVT.

In its sample, this clonotype was seen many times. The chain carries TRBV12-3 or TRBV12-4 and TRBJ2-7; 11 nucleotides align to TRBD2. The CDR3 sequence is 18 residues long. V shed 3 bases, J shed 0 bases, and the junction held 10 bases outside the gene matches. CDR3 amino acids: CASSLIGTSGEYSYEQYF. Here the CDR3 DNA reads TGTGCCAGCAGTTTGATCGGGACTAGCGGTGAATACTCCTACGAGCAGTACTTC.

The CDR3 loop reads CSAKDRGNGYTF. CDR3 sequence (DNA): TGCAGTGCCAAGGACAGGGGCAATGGCTACACCTTC. The chain is built from TRBV20-1 and TRBJ1-2; 9 bases are shared with TRBD1. Germline CDR1 and CDR2: DFQATT and SNEGSKA (reference sequence). V was pared by 6 bases and J by 6 bases, with 5 bases of the junction left unmatched. The CDR3 is made up of 12 amino acids.

This clonotype has more than one count but fewer than ten. The chain carries TRBV30 and TRBJ2-3; TRBD1 matches at 7 bases. This CDR3 comprises 14 residues. J lost 5 bases, V lost 0 bases, and 5 bases had no gene match. CDR1 is GTSNPN, CDR2 SVGIG, per germline (reference sequence). DNA of the CDR3: TGTGCCTGGAGTGTCAAGGGGGCAGGAGATACGCAGTATTTT. Translated: CAWSVKGAGDTQYF.

J is TRBJ2-1 and V is TRBV9; 8 positions match TRBD2. Germline V lookup: CDR1 SGDLS, CDR2 YYNGEE. The CDR3 consists of 15 residues. V lost 5 bases to trimming and J lost 2 bases; unmatched junction nucleotides: 6. This CDR3 is CASSRSGDAYNEQFF. In nucleotides, the CDR3 is TGTGCCAGCAGTCGTAGCGGGGATGCCTACAATGAGCAGTTCTTC.

This rearrangement joins TRBV7-8 to TRBJ2-3; 12 bases are shared with TRBD1. Germline lookup yields CDR1 SGHVS and CDR2 FQNEAQ. CDR3 length: 17 amino acids. After removal of 5 bases from V and 4 bases from J, the junction contained 10 bases not matched to a gene. In nucleotides, the CDR3 is TGTGCCAGCAGCCCGAACCCCGGGACAGGGGGCCCAGATACGCAGTATTTT. Protein product: CASSPNPGTGGPDTQYF.

This clonotype was observed at least ten times. J is TRBJ1-2 and V is TRBV28; D unresolved. Germline CDR1 MDHEN, CDR2 SYDVKM. The CDR3 runs to 11 residues. Trimming removed 5 bases from V and 5 bases from J, with 6 bases in between. CDR3 sequence (DNA): TGTGCCAGCAGTAGCATTTATGGCTACACCTTC. This sequence encodes CASSSIYGYTF.

This clonotype was counted ten times or more. V gene TRBV11-2 combines with J gene TRBJ2-1; no reliable D call. The CDR3 is made up of 16 amino acids. Looked up from germline, CDR1 is SGHAT and CDR2 is FQNNGV. Trimming took off 1 base at V and 5 bases at J, with 15 bases between the two ends. Here the CDR3 reads CASSLAMGEVDNEQFF. The DNA for the CDR3 is TGTGCCAGCAGCTTAGCCATGGGTGAGGTCGACAATGAGCAGTTCTTC. Complete variable domain (other parts from reference TRBV11-2 and TRBJ2-1): EAGVAQSPRYKIIEKRQSVAFWCNPISGHATLYWYQQILGQGPKLLIQFQNNGVVDDSQLPKDRFSAERLKGVDSTLKIQPAKLEDSAVYLCASSLAMGEVDNEQFFGPGTRLTVL.

The V call is TRBV19, the J call TRBJ2-3; D unresolved. This CDR3 contains 14 residues. V was pared by 5 bases and J by 3 bases, with 12 bases between. The germline V gene encodes CDR1 LNHDA and CDR2 SQIVND (reference sequence). CDR3 sequence (DNA): TGTGCCAGTAGTCACCGGGTGGCGACAGATACGCAGTATTTT. Its translation: CASSHRVATDTQYF. Supplemented by reference TRBV19 and TRBJ2-3, the full variable domain reads DGGITQSPKYLFRKEGQNVTLSCEQNLNHDAMYWYRQDPGQGLRLIYYSQIVNDFQKGDIAEGYSVSREKKESFPLTVTSAQKNPTAFYLCASSHRVATDTQYFGPGTRLTVL.